The present T cell receptor beta chain was sequenced within a study of T cells in Graves' hyperthyroidism and ophthalmopathy. About the study: It was at initial diagnosis, before any treatment, that peripheral blood was collected.

Study findings and constraints: Most clonotypes expanded in thyroid above 0.001 were likewise present in blood.

This clonotype has a count of ten or more. Its antigen is unknown. TCR beta CDR3 regions were amplified from RNA transcripts. With the HTBI primer set, the TCR CDR3 went through a first round of RT-PCR. TCRdb analysed the multiplex PCR reads with MiXCR anew, one entry per CDR3 protein. The sample lists roughly 580,000 distinct CDR3 sequences; approximately 15% were seen once. V was clipped by 6 bases and J by 7 bases, with 16 bases between them. CDR3 length: 14 residues. Germline V gene sequence: CDR1 DFQATT, CDR2 SNEGSKA (reference sequence). Sequenced input: blood. The rearrangement joins TRBV20-1 to TRBJ1-6; D possibly corresponds to TRBD1 (6 bases). This clonotype originated in a woman in her twenties or thirties with Graves' hyperthyroidism that later progressed to Graves' ophthalmopathy. The CDR3 loop is CSASPQGMNSPLHF. In DNA, the CDR3 is TGCAGTGCCAGTCCTCAGGGGATGAATTCACCCCTCCACTTT.